What follows describes a single TCR beta chain. This entry is derived from a study of OX40 agonist ivuxolimab in advanced cancers. Germline CDR1 KGHSH, CDR2 LQKENI. This CDR3 has 16 amino acids. The V gene end was trimmed by 4 bases and the J gene end by 4 bases; junction bases not matched to a gene: 10. Sequencing used immunoSEQ multiplex PCR; TCRdb keeps in-frame clones, though not all of them. The sample includes some 98,000 clones, 90% to 95% seen only once; the top ten take around 0.31%. This TCR was recovered from an adult with an advanced solid tumor such as melanoma, head and neck, liver or kidney cancer. Here the sequenced sample was CD4+ or CD8+ T cells sorted from blood, taken in a trial of the OX40 agonist ivuxolimab. This chain connects TRBV18 to TRBJ2-7, with 10 bases aligning to TRBD2. In DNA form, the CDR3 reads TGTGCCAGCTCACAGGCCTCCGGGACTAGCGCATACGAGCAGTACTTC. This sequence encodes CASSQASGTSAYEQYF.